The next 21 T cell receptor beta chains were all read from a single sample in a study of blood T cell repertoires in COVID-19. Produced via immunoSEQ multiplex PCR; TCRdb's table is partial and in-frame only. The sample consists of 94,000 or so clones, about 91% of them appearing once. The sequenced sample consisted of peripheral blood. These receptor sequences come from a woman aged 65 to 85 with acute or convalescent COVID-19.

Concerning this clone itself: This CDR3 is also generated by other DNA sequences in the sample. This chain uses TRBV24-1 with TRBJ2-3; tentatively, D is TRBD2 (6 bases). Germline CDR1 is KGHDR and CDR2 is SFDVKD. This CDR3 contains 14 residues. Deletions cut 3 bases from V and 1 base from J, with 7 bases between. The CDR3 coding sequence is TGTGCCACCAGTGATCCGGGGGGCACAGATACGCAGTATTTT. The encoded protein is CATSDPGGTDTQYF.

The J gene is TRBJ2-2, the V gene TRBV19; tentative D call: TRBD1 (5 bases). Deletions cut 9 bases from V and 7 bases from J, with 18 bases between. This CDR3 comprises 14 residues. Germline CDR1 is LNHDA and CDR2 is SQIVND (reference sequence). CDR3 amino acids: CASQLQQGSGELFF. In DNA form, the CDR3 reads TGTGCCAGCCAGCTACAGCAGGGAAGCGGGGAGCTGTTTTTT.

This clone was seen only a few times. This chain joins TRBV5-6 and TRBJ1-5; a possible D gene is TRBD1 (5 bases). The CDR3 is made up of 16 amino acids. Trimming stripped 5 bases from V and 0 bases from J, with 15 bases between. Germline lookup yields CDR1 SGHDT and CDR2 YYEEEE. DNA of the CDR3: TGTGCCAGCAGTAAAGCGGGGGTGACTAGCAATCAGCCCCAGCATTTT. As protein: CASSKAGVTSNQPQHF. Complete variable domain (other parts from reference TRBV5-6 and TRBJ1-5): DAGVTQSPTHLIKTRGQQVTLRCSPKSGHDTVSWYQQALGQGPQFIFQYYEEEERQRGNFPDRFSGHQFPNYSSELNVNALLLGDSALYLCASSKAGVTSNQPQHFGDGTRLSIL.

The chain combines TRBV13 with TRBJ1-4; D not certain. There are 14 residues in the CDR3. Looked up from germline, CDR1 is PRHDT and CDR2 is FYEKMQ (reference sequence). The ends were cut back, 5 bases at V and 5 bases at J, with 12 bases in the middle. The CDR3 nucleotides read TGTGCCAGCAGCAACAGACATCCCAATGAAAAACTGTTTTTT. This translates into CASSNRHPNEKLFF.

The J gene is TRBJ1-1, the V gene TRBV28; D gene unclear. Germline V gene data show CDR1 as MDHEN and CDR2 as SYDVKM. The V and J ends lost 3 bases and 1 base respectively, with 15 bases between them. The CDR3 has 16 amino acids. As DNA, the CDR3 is TGTGCCAGCAGTTTTTCGGGGATCGGCCCGAACACTGAAGCTTTCTTT. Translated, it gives CASSFSGIGPNTEAFF. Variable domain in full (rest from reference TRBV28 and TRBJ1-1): DVKVTQSSRYLVKRTGEKVFLECVQDMDHENMFWYRQDPGLGLRLIYFSYDVKMKEKGDIPEGYSVSREKKERFSLILESASTNQTSMYLCASSFSGIGPNTEAFFGQGTRLTVV.

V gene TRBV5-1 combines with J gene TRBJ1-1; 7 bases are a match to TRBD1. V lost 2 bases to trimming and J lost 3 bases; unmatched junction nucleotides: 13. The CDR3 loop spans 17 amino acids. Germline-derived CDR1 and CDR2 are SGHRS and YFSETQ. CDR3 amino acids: CASSFSWGQLGDTEAFF. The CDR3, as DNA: TGCGCCAGCAGCTTTAGCTGGGGACAGTTGGGGGACACTGAAGCTTTCTTT.

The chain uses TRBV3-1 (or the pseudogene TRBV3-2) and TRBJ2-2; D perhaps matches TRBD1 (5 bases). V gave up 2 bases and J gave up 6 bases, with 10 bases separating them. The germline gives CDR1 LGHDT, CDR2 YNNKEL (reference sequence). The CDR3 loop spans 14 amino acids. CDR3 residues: CASSQQGIAGELFF. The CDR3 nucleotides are TGTGCCAGCAGCCAACAGGGAATCGCCGGGGAGCTGTTTTTT.

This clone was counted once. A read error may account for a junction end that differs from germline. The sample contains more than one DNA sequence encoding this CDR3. The CDR3 region is CASSSPSGSVYEQYF. CDR3 sequence (DNA): TGTGCTAGCAGCTCCCCATCAGGTTCTGTGTACGAGCAGTACTTC. This chain connects TRBV5-5 to TRBJ2-7, with no clear D. Germline V gives CDR1 SGHKS, CDR2 YYEKEE (reference sequence). CDR3 length equals 15 residues.

DNA for the CDR3: TGTGCCAGCAGTCCCGAACTAGCGGCAGATACGCAGTATTTT. Encoded protein: CASSPELAADTQYF. The J gene is TRBJ2-3, the V gene TRBV7-2; 8 bases line up with TRBD2. The CDR3 runs to 14 residues. Germline V gene data show CDR1 as SGHTA and CDR2 as FQGNSA. V lost 6 bases, J lost 4 bases, and 6 bases stayed unmatched. Looking up the rest from reference TRBV7-2 and TRBJ2-3 gives the full variable domain: GAGVSQSPSNKVTEKGKDVELRCDPISGHTALYWYRQSLGQGLEFLIYFQGNSAPDKSGLPSDRFSAERTGGSVSTLTIQRTQQEDSAVYLCASSPELAADTQYFGPGTRLTVL.

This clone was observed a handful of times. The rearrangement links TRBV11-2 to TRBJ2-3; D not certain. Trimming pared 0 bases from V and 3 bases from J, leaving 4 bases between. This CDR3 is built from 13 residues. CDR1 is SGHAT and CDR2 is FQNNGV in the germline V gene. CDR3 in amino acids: CASSLDRTDTQYF. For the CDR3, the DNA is TGTGCCAGCAGCTTAGACAGAACAGATACGCAGTATTTT.

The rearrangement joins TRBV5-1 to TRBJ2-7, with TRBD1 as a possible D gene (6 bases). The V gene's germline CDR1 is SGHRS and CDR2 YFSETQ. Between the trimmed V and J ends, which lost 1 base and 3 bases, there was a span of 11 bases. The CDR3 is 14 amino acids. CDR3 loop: CASSLSAGVYEQYF. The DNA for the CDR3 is TGCGCCAGCAGCTTGTCGGCAGGGGTCTACGAGCAGTACTTC.

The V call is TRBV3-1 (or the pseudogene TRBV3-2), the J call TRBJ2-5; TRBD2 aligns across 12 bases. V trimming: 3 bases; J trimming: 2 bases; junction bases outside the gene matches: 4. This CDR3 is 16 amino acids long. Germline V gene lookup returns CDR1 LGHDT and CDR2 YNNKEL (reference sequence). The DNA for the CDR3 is TGTGCCAGCAGCCATGCAGGACTAGCGGGACAAGAGACCCAGTACTTC. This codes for CASSHAGLAGQETQYF.

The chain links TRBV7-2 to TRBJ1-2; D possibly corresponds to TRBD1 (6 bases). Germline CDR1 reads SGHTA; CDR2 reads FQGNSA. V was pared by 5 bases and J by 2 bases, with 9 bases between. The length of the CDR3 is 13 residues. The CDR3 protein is CASSTTGNYGYTF. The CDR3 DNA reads TGTGCCAGCAGCACCACAGGGAACTATGGCTACACCTTC.

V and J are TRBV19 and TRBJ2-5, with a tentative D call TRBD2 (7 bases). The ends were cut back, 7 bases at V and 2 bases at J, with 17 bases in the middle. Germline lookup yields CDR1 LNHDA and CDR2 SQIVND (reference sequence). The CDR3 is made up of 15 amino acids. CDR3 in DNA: TGTGCCAGTAAGGGGGGCCGGCGGGAGCAAGAGACCCAGTACTTC. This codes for CASKGGRREQETQYF. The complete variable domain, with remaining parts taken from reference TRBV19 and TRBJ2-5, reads DGGITQSPKYLFRKEGQNVTLSCEQNLNHDAMYWYRQDPGQGLRLIYYSQIVNDFQKGDIAEGYSVSREKKESFPLTVTSAQKNPTAFYLCASKGGRREQETQYFGPGTRLLVL.

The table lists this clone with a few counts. For the CDR3, the DNA is TGTGCCAGCAGCCCCCAGTTGGCTTTCTTT. Translated: CASSPQLAFF. The V and J genes are TRBV7-2 and TRBJ1-1, with D unclear. The CDR3 is 10 amino acids. The germline V and J ends were trimmed by 5 bases and 11 bases, with 9 bases remaining between them. CDR1 SGHTA and CDR2 FQGNSA come from the germline V gene.

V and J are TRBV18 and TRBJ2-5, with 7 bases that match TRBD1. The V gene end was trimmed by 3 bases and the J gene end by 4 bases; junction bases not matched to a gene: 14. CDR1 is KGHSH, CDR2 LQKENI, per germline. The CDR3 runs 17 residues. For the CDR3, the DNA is TGTGCCAGCTCACCGCGTAGGGACAGCCAGCGATTAGAGACCCAGTACTTC. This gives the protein CASSPRRDSQRLETQYF.

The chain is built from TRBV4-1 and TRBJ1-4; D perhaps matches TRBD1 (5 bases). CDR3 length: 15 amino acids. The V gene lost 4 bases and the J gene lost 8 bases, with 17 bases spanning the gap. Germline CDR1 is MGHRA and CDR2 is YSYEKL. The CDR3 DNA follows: TGCGCCAGCAGCCTCCCGGGGGACCTAGGCGAAAAACTGTTTTTT. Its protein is CASSLPGDLGEKLFF.

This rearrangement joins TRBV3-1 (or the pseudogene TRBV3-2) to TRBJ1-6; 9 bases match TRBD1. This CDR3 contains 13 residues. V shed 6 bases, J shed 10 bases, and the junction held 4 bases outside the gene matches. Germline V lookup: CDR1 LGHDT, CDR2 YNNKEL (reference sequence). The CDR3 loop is CASRDRGASPLHF. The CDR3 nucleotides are TGTGCCAGCAGGGACAGGGGCGCGTCACCCCTCCACTTT.

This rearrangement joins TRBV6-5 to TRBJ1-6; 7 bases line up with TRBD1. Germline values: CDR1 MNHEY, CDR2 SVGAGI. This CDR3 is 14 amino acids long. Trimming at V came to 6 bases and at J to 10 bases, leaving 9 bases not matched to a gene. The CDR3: CASSWDRLRSPLHF. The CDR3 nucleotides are TGTGCCAGCAGCTGGGACAGACTGAGGTCACCCCTCCACTTT.

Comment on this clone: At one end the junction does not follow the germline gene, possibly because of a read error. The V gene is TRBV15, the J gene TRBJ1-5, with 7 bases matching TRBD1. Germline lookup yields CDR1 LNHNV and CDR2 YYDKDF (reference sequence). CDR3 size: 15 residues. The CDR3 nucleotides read TGTGCCACCAGCAGAGAGGGACAGAACAATCAGGCCCAGCATTTT. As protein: CATSREGQNNQAQHF.

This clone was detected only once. CDR3 loop: CASSTRQGRSYNEQFF. CDR3 in DNA: TGTGCCAGCTCAACACGACAGGGTCGCTCCTACAATGAGCAGTTCTTC. V and J are TRBV18 and TRBJ2-1, with 7 bases lining up with TRBD1. V lost 5 bases, J lost 0 bases, and 7 bases stayed unmatched. The CDR3 runs 16 residues. Looked up from germline, CDR1 is KGHSH and CDR2 is LQKENI.